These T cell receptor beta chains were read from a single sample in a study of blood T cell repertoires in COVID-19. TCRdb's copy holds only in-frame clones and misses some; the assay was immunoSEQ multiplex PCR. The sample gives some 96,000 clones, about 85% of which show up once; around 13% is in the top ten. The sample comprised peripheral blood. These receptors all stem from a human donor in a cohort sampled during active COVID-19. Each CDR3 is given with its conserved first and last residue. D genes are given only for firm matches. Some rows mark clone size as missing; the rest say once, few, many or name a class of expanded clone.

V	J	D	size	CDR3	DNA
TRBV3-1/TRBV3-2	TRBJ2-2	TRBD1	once	CASSRQGGTGELFF	TGTGCCAGCAGCCGACAGGGGGGCACCGGGGAGCTGTTTTTT
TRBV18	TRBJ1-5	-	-	CASSPGTGFIAGQPQHF	TGTGCCAGCTCACCGGGCACAGGGTTTATAGCAGGTCAGCCCCAGCATTTT
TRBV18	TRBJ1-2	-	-	CASSPSQTKSYTF	TGTGCCAGCTCACCGTCACAGACTAAAAGCTACACCTTC
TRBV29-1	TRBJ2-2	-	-	CSVERGTGELFF	TGCAGCGTCGAGAGAGGGACCGGGGAGCTGTTTTTT
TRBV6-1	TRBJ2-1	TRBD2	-	CASSAPSGSTYNEQFF	TGTGCCAGCAGTGCACCTAGCGGGAGTACCTACAATGAGCAGTTCTTC
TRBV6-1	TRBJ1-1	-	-	CASSEAWGREAFF	TGTGCCAGCAGTGAAGCGTGGGGGCGTGAAGCTTTCTTT
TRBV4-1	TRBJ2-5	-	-	CASSQAILGGNQETQYF	TGCGCCAGCAGCCAAGCGATTTTAGGAGGGAACCAAGAGACCCAGTACTTC
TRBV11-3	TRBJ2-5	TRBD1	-	CASSPGGEIQETQYF	TGTGCCAGCAGCCCAGGGGGTGAGATCCAAGAGACCCAGTACTTC
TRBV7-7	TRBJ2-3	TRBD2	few	CASSRGLAGADTQYF	TGTGCTAGCAGCCGCGGACTAGCGGGGGCAGATACGCAGTATTTT
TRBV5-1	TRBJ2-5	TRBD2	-	CASRGGARETQYF	TGCGCCAGCAGGGGAGGGGCAAGGGAGACCCAGTACTTC
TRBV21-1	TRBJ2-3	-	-	CASRGPDRGSDTQYF	TGTGCCAGCAGGGGGCCGGACAGGGGTTCAGATACGCAGTATTTT
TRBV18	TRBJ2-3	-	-	CASSPIGTDTQYF	TGTGCCAGCTCACCGATAGGCACAGATACGCAGTATTTT
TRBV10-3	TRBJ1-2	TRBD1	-	CAISAWDRGRYGYTF	TGTGCCATCAGTGCCTGGGACAGGGGACGATATGGCTACACCTTC
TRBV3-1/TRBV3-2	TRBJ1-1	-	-	CASSLRGYQSRPAFF	TGTGCCAGCAGCCTGCGCGGGTATCAGAGCCGCCCAGCTTTCTTT
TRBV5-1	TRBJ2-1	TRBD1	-	CASSQRQGSSYNEQFF	TGCGCCAGCAGCCAACGACAGGGGAGCTCCTACAATGAGCAGTTCTTC
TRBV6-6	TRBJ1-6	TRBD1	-	CASSLDRYNSPLHF	TGTGCCAGCAGCTTGGACAGGTATAATTCACCCCTCCACTTT
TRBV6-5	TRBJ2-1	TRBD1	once	CASRGAGGKNEQFF	TGTGCCAGCAGGGGAGCAGGGGGAAAAAATGAGCAGTTCTTC
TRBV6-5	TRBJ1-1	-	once	CASKSVGGQGTEAFF	TGTGCCAGCAAGAGTGTCGGGGGGCAAGGCACTGAAGCTTTCTTT
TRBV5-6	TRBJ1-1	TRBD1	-	CASSTGTGWNTEAFF	TGTGCCAGCAGCACAGGGACAGGGTGGAACACTGAAGCTTTCTTT
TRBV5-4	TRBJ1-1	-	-	CASSLDSNTEAFF	TGTGCCAGCAGCTTAGACAGTAACACTGAAGCTTTCTTT
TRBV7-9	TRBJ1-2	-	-	CASSLTVGGYTF	TGTGCCAGCAGCCTGACAGTAGGAGGCTACACCTTC
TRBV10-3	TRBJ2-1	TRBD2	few	CAISEGGTSSYNEQFF	TGTGCCATCAGTGAGGGGGGGACTAGTTCTTACAATGAGCAGTTCTTC
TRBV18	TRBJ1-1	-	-	CASSPRGRGNTEAFF	TGTGCCAGCTCACCAAGGGGCAGGGGGAACACTGAAGCTTTCTTT
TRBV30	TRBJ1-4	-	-	CAWRRQDGRNEKLFF	TGTGCCTGGAGAAGACAGGACGGACGTAATGAAAAACTGTTTTTT
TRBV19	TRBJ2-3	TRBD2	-	CASSIVGAGGTDTQYF	TGTGCCAGTAGTATAGTAGGGGCGGGGGGCACAGATACGCAGTATTTT
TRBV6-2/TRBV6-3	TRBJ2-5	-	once	CASSDASSLQETQYF	TGTGCCAGCAGTGACGCGTCTAGCCTCCAAGAGACCCAGTACTTC
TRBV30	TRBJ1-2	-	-	CACLLDYGYTF	TGTGCCTGCCTCTTAGACTATGGCTACACCTTC
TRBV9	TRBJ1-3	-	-	CASSVGPREKGNTIYF	TGTGCCAGCAGCGTAGGTCCCCGGGAGAAGGGAAACACCATATATTTT
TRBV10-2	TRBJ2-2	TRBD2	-	CASSGLAGGRNTGELFF	TGCGCCAGCAGTGGGCTAGCGGGGGGCCGGAACACCGGGGAGCTGTTTTTT
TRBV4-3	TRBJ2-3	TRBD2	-	CASSQDVIAGGRSSTDTQYF	TGCGCCAGCAGCCAAGATGTGATAGCGGGGGGGCGGTCTAGCACAGATACGCAGTATTTT
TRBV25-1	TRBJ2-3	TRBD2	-	CASSERGGGRTDTQYF	TGTGCCAGCAGTGAACGGGGGGGAGGCCGCACAGATACGCAGTATTTT
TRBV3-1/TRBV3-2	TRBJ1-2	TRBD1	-	CASSQVWDRGEDYGYTF	TGTGCCAGCAGCCAAGTTTGGGACAGGGGAGAAGACTATGGCTACACCTTC
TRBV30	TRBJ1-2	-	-	CAWSVGAGDYGYTF	TGTGCCTGGAGTGTAGGCGCAGGGGACTATGGCTACACCTTC
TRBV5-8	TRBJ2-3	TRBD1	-	CASSFGTGQYF	TGTGCCAGCAGCTTCGGGACAGGGCAGTATTTT
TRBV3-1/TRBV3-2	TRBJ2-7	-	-	CASSQYSGYEQYF	TGTGCCAGCAGCCAATACTCGGGATACGAGCAGTACTTC
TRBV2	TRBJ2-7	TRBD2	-	CASSVERGADYEQYF	TGTGCCAGCAGTGTGGAGCGGGGGGCAGACTACGAGCAGTACTTC
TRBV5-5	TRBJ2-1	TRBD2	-	CASSLVGTTYNEQFF	TGTGCCAGCAGCTTGGTTGGGACTACTTACAATGAGCAGTTCTTC